The sequence of this T cell receptor (beta chain) was determined in a study of blood T cell repertoires in COVID-19. Germline CDR1 reads LNHDA; CDR2 reads SQIVND (reference sequence). Trimming shortened V by 6 bases and J by 2 bases, and 13 bases separated the two germline ends. There are 15 residues in the CDR3. Clones were sequenced by immunoSEQ multiplex PCR, and TCRdb holds only the in-frame ones, with some missing. The sample lists about 400,000 clones, around 89% occurring once. The TCR sequence derives from a man aged 35 to 55 with acute or convalescent COVID-19. The gene calls are TRBV19 and TRBJ1-4; a weak D match, TRBD1 (5 bases). Sequencing was performed on peripheral blood. The CDR3 nucleotides are TGTGCCAGTAGGACACCCAGGGCGACTAATGAAAAACTGTTTTTT. This gives the protein CASRTPRATNEKLFF.